The sequence of this T cell receptor (beta chain) was determined in a study of cytotoxic CD8 clonotypes in ibrutinib-treated CLL. Sequencing was performed with immunoSEQ multiplex PCR; in TCRdb, only in-frame clones are kept and a portion is missing. The data contain 200,000 to 250,000 clones, nearly 80% of them singletons. This CDR3 has 11 residues. Trimming stripped 1 base from V and 4 bases from J, with 1 base between. Germline V gives CDR1 PRHDT, CDR2 FYEKMQ (reference sequence). Sequenced material: PBMCs, taken after 12 months of ibrutinib treatment. The source is a human donor with chronic lymphocytic leukemia. The gene calls are TRBV13 and TRBJ2-5, with D unresolved. CDR3 sequence: CASSLAETQYF. CDR3 sequence (DNA): TGTGCCAGCAGCTTAGCAGAGACCCAGTACTTC.